The present T cell receptor beta chain was sequenced within a study of T cell responses to AZD1222 COVID-19 vaccine. Sequencing used immunoSEQ multiplex PCR; TCRdb keeps in-frame clones, though not all of them. The data hold under 150,000 clones, with about 90% observed a single time. To note about this clone: Its matching antigen is unknown.

Study-level points and caveats: Variant regions that are unmutated are reportedly the target of nearly half of spike-specific TCRs. Clonal diversity was possibly underestimated, and the donors were mostly white British, with more females.

The source is an adult in good health. The sequencing here drew on peripheral blood, taken on day 0 of AZD1222 vaccination.

Written as DNA, the CDR3 is TGTGCCAGCAGTCCATACAGGGACCGTCAGCCCCAGCATTTT. This sequence encodes CASSPYRDRQPQHF. The chain joins TRBV27 to TRBJ1-5; D is perhaps TRBD1 (6 bases). Trimming took off 5 bases at V and 6 bases at J, with 14 bases between the two ends. Germline V gene sequence: CDR1 MNHEY, CDR2 SMNVEV (reference sequence). This CDR3 has 14 amino acids.